The source of this TCR beta chain is a study of siplizumab effects on memory and regulatory T cells. As for this clone: Its antigen is unknown.

Whole-study findings and limits: Tregs that proliferated in siplizumab cultures did not have their suppressive function confirmed. Unstimulated naive T cells seemed to show more diversity than memory cells did, and they also seemed to be among the major contributors to the alloresponse.

V was trimmed by 6 bases and J by 5 bases, leaving 10 bases between them. Germline V gene data show CDR1 as SNHLY and CDR2 as FYNNEI. This CDR3 contains 13 residues. Assays examined about 10^5 TCR templates per sample. Clones were read by immunoSEQ multiplex PCR, and TCRdb kept only the in-frame ones, dropping some. The sample shows 99,000 or so clones, roughly 94% of them seen only once. Material for sequencing was non-Treg CD4+ T cells sorted from blood. This chain joins TRBV2 and TRBJ2-2; D is ambiguous. The sequence was collected from a human donor in good health. The CDR3 region has the DNA TGTGCCAGCAGCGAGACTCGGACCGGGGAGCTGTTTTTT. It codes for CASSETRTGELFF.